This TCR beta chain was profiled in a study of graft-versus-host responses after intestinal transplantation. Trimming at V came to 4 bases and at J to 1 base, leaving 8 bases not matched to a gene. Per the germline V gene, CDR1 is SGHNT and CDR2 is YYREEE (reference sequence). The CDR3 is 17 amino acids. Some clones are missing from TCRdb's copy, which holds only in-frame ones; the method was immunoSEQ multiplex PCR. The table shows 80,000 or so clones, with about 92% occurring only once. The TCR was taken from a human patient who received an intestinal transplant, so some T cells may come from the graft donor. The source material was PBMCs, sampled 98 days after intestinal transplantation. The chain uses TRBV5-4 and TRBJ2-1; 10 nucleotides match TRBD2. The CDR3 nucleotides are TGTGCCAGCAGCGTACGAACTAGCGGGGTGTCCTACAATGAGCAGTTCTTC. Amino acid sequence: CASSVRTSGVSYNEQFF.